The 20 T cell receptor beta chains presented below share a single source sample, sequenced in a study of T-cell memory formation after mild COVID-19. TCRdb reprocessed the 5' RACE reads with MiXCR, giving one entry per CDR3 protein. The sample holds 350,000 to 500,000 distinct CDR3 sequences, roughly 20% seen once. Material for sequencing was PBMCs or a T cell subset sorted from them (not recorded which). Receptor source: an adult woman who had mild COVID-19 (a few samples of this study predate the infection). Cell type and time point are not known.

This clonotype showed up just a few times. The gene calls are TRBV5-1 and TRBJ2-2, with D perhaps TRBD1 (7 bases). The germline V and J ends were trimmed by 0 bases and 4 bases, with 16 bases remaining between them. Per germline, CDR1 SGHRS and CDR2 YFSETQ. The CDR3 runs to 17 residues. The CDR3 bases are TGCGCCAGCAGCTTGGCCGGAGGGGGCGACGGCACCGGGGAGCTGTTTTTT. As protein: CASSLAGGGDGTGELFF. Together with reference TRBV5-1 and TRBJ2-2, the CDR3 gives the full variable domain: KAGVTQTPRYLIKTRGQQVTLSCSPISGHRSVSWYQQTPGQGLQFLFEYFSETQRNKGNFPGRFSGRQFSNSRSEMNVSTLELGDSALYLCASSLAGGGDGTGELFFGEGSRLTVL.

This clonotype appeared once. The chain links TRBV18 to TRBJ1-1, with D maybe TRBD1 (6 bases). The CDR3 spans 15 residues. Germline V gives CDR1 KGHSH, CDR2 LQKENI. Trimming stripped 5 bases from V and 12 bases from J, with 25 bases between. The CDR3 region is CASSSDRDSKRGSFF. CDR3 nucleotide sequence: TGTGCCAGCTCATCGGACCGGGACTCGAAAAGGGGGTCTTTCTTT.

The chain uses TRBV4-1 and TRBJ2-2; unclear D gene. This CDR3 has 17 amino acids. V was trimmed by 1 base and J by 1 base, leaving 13 bases between them. CDR1 and CDR2 from the germline V gene are MGHRA and YSYEKL. DNA for the CDR3: TGCGCCAGCAGCCAAGTCGATATGGGGTTGAACACCGGGGAGCTGTTTTTT. This translates into CASSQVDMGLNTGELFF.

V usage is TRBV9 and J usage is TRBJ2-7; D might be TRBD2 (6 bases). Trimming took 0 bases from V and 6 from J, leaving 10 bases between them. The germline V gene encodes CDR1 SGDLS and CDR2 YYNGEE. CDR3 size: 13 residues. The CDR3 here is CASSVAGVGEQYF. In nucleotides, the CDR3 is TGTGCCAGCAGCGTAGCGGGAGTAGGCGAGCAGTACTTC.

This clonotype was picked up a small number of times. The gene calls are TRBV5-1 and TRBJ1-1, with D perhaps TRBD1 (5 bases). The length of the CDR3 is 16 residues. Germline assignment: CDR1 SGHRS and CDR2 YFSETQ. The V and J ends lost 0 bases and 0 bases respectively, with 12 bases between them. The CDR3 nucleotides are TGCGCCAGCAGCTTGGAGGGACGGACCATGAACACTGAAGCTTTCTTT. Amino acids: CASSLEGRTMNTEAFF.

The V gene is TRBV5-1, the J gene TRBJ1-4, with TRBD1 matching 7 bases. Germline assignment: CDR1 SGHRS and CDR2 YFSETQ. With V trimmed by 3 bases and J by 0 bases, 5 bases remained unmatched. This CDR3 comprises 16 residues. The chain's CDR3 is CASSSTGATTNEKLFF. The CDR3 DNA reads TGCGCCAGCAGCTCCACAGGGGCCACAACTAATGAAAAACTGTTTTTT.

The chain recombines TRBV12-3 or TRBV12-4 with TRBJ2-1; D ambiguous. This CDR3 contains 11 residues. Trimming shortened V by 5 bases and J by 12 bases, and 11 bases separated the two germline ends. The CDR3 sequence: CASSTSSGQFF. Written as DNA, the CDR3 is TGTGCCAGCAGTACGAGTTCGGGGCAGTTCTTC.

This chain uses TRBV15 with TRBJ2-7; 12 bases match TRBD2. Germline values: CDR1 LNHNV, CDR2 YYDKDF (reference sequence). This CDR3 has 15 residues. With V trimmed by 5 bases and J by 4 bases, 6 bases remained unmatched. CDR3 in DNA: TGTGCCACCAGCCGCGGACTAGCGGGGTGGTACGAGCAGTACTTC. Its protein product is CATSRGLAGWYEQYF. Full variable domain (outside the CDR3, taken from reference TRBV15 and TRBJ2-7): DAMVIQNPRYQVTQFGKPVTLSCSQTLNHNVMYWYQQKSSQAPKLLFHYYDKDFNNEADTPDNFQSRRPNTSFCFLDIRSPGLGDTAMYLCATSRGLAGWYEQYFGPGTRLTVT.

The chain links TRBV29-1 to TRBJ2-1; 15 bases match TRBD2. Germline values: CDR1 SQVTM, CDR2 ANQGSEA. V trimming: 1 base; J trimming: 6 bases; junction bases outside the gene matches: 1. CDR3 length equals 15 residues. The DNA of the CDR3 is TGCAGCGTTGAAGGGGGACTAGCGGGAGGCAATGAGCAGTTCTTC. Translating it yields CSVEGGLAGGNEQFF.

This clonotype was seen a few times. The V call is TRBV27, the J call TRBJ2-3; 13 bases line up with TRBD2. The CDR3 totals 17 residues. Germline V gene lookup returns CDR1 MNHEY and CDR2 SMNVEV (reference sequence). The ends lost 6 bases at V and 4 bases at J; junction bases unmatched: 10. Here the CDR3 reads CASSRTSGSLFPDTQYF. Here the CDR3 DNA reads TGTGCCAGCAGCCGGACTAGCGGGAGTTTATTTCCAGATACGCAGTATTTT.

There are many counts of this clonotype. The genes are TRBV7-3 and TRBJ2-1, with 7 nucleotides matching TRBD1. J was trimmed by 3 bases and V by 2 bases; bases with no gene match: 1. The germline gives CDR1 SGHTA, CDR2 FQGTGA. The CDR3 has 14 residues. In nucleotides, the CDR3 is TGTGCCAGCAGCTTACACAGGGGCTACAATGAGCAGTTCTTC. Protein sequence: CASSLHRGYNEQFF.

In this sample, this clonotype turned up a few times. This chain uses TRBV20-1 with TRBJ2-7; no definite D call. Germline V gene data show CDR1 as DFQATT and CDR2 as SNEGSKA (reference sequence). V gave up 0 bases and J gave up 6 bases, with 15 bases separating them. The CDR3 length is 14 residues. CDR3 in DNA: TGCAGTGCTAGAGATGGAAGTCTACATCGCGAGCAGTACTTC. Translated, it gives CSARDGSLHREQYF.

This clonotype has just a few counts. The gene calls are TRBV10-3 and TRBJ2-2, with a tentative D call TRBD1 (5 bases). Germline V lookup: CDR1 ENHRY, CDR2 SYGVKD. V was pared by 3 bases and J by 2 bases, with 13 bases between. The CDR3 runs to 16 residues. The CDR3: CAISDRAQRNTGELFF. CDR3 bases: TGTGCCATCAGTGACAGGGCGCAAAGAAACACCGGGGAGCTGTTTTTT.

The chain carries TRBV9 and TRBJ2-3; TRBD2 aligns across 11 bases. The CDR3 totals 18 residues. Trimming at V came to 4 bases and at J to 3 bases, leaving 13 bases not matched to a gene. Germline V gene lookup returns CDR1 SGDLS and CDR2 YYNGEE. The CDR3 loop is CASSPTIAGGYSTDTQYF. Here the CDR3 DNA reads TGTGCCAGCAGCCCTACGATAGCGGGAGGGTATTCAACAGATACGCAGTATTTT.

This chain connects TRBV6-6 to TRBJ1-2, with a tentative D call TRBD1 (5 bases). Germline CDR1 reads MNHNY; CDR2 reads SVGAGI (reference sequence). This CDR3 is 14 amino acids long. The V and J ends lost 2 bases and 2 bases respectively, with 9 bases between them. CDR3 loop: CASSYLTGNYGYTF. CDR3 DNA: TGTGCCAGCAGTTACCTTACAGGAAACTATGGCTACACCTTC.

The rearrangement links TRBV11-2 to TRBJ2-7; a possible D gene is TRBD1 (6 bases). CDR3 length: 15 residues. CDR1 and CDR2 from the germline V gene are SGHAT and FQNNGV. The ends were cut back, 5 bases at V and 2 bases at J, with 16 bases in the middle. The CDR3 reads CASSKEGHRTYEQYF. CDR3 DNA: TGTGCCAGCAGCAAAGAGGGACACCGTACCTACGAGCAGTACTTC.

There are a few counts of this clonotype. J is TRBJ2-7 and V is TRBV12-3 or TRBV12-4; D unclear. The CDR3 sequence is 15 residues long. Trimming cost V 5 bases and J 0 bases, with 14 bases left between them. The chain's CDR3 is CASSSRSWGSYEQYF. CDR3 DNA: TGTGCCAGCAGTAGCCGGTCCTGGGGCTCCTACGAGCAGTACTTC.

This clonotype has only a few counts. This chain uses TRBV18 with TRBJ2-2; the D gene is possibly TRBD2 (5 bases). Trimming took 6 bases from V and 11 from J, leaving 16 bases between them. CDR3 length equals 13 residues. In germline, CDR1 is KGHSH, CDR2 LQKENI. The CDR3 nucleotides read TGTGCCAGCTCCCCAGCGGTAGGCGTCGAGCTGTTTTTT. It codes for CASSPAVGVELFF.

This sequence joins TRBV20-1 and TRBJ2-1; D perhaps matches TRBD2 (5 bases). The CDR3 loop spans 14 amino acids. CDR1 DFQATT and CDR2 SNEGSKA come from the germline V gene (reference sequence). V was cut by 6 bases and J by 2 bases, with 14 bases left in between. The CDR3 DNA reads as TGCAGTGCGATGGACTCGCATACCTACAATGAGCAGTTCTTC. Amino acid sequence: CSAMDSHTYNEQFF.

V gene TRBV10-3 combines with J gene TRBJ1-2; 9 bases are a match to TRBD1. After removal of 6 bases from V and 6 bases from J, the junction contained 5 bases not matched to a gene. This CDR3 is 13 amino acids long. In germline, CDR1 is ENHRY, CDR2 SYGVKD. CDR3 sequence: CAIRGQGAHGYTF. The CDR3 DNA is TGTGCCATCAGGGGACAGGGAGCTCATGGCTACACCTTC.